The present T cell receptor (beta chain) was sequenced within a study of radiotherapy plus CTLA-4 blockade in lung cancer. This clone came up a few times. Its antigen remains unidentified. From germline, CDR1 is SGHVS and CDR2 FQNEAQ. The ends lost 5 bases at V and 2 bases at J; junction bases unmatched: 9. This CDR3 comprises 15 residues. TCRdb's table, derived via immunoSEQ multiplex PCR, lists solely in-frame clones and lacks some. The sample holds about 53,000 clones, 70% to 90% seen once. Each patient with chemo-refractory metastatic non-small-cell lung cancer was treated with focal radiation plus CTLA-4 blockade using ipilimumab. Study results and limitations: In blood, early T cell clone dynamics reportedly predicted response best, together with interferon-beta. In blood, tumor-derived TCR clones expanded after radiotherapy plus ipilimumab.

The chain combines TRBV7-8 with TRBJ2-7; 7 bases align to TRBD1. Sequencing was performed on peripheral blood, taken from a patient treated with radiotherapy plus ipilimumab. This TCR derives from a human donor with non-small cell lung cancer whose response to radiotherapy plus ipilimumab could not be evaluated. The CDR3 coding sequence is TGTGCCAGCAGCCCAGTAGGGGGCGCAACCTACGAGCAGTACTTC. Translating it yields CASSPVGGATYEQYF.